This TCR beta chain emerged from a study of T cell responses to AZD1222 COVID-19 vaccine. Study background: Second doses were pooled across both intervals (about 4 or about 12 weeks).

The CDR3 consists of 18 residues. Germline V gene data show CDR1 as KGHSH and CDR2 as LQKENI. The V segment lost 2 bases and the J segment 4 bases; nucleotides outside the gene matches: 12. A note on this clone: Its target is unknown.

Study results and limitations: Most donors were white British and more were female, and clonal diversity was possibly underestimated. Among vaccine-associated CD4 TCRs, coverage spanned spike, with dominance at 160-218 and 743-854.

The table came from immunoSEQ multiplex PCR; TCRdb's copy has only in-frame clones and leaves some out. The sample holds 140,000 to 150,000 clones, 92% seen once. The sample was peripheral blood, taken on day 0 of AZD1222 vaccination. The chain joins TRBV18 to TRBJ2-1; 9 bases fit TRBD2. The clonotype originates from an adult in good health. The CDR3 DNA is TGTGCCAGCTCACCAAATATCCCTAGCGGGGAGGAATACAATGAGCAGTTCTTC. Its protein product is CASSPNIPSGEEYNEQFF.